Shown below are 20 T cell receptor beta chains from a single sample sequenced in a study of shared clonotypes between healthy human individuals. TCRdb's copy holds only in-frame clones and misses some; the assay was immunoSEQ multiplex PCR. The sample holds some 2 million clones; less than 95% are singletons and the top ten take 0.95% to 1.5%. CD45RO-negative, CCR7-selected cells formed the naive CD8 fraction, which excluded terminally differentiated effector memory CD45RA+ cells. The source material was naive CD8+ T cells sorted from blood. Receptor source: a young man in good health.

The chain's CDR3 is CASSVAGTPAYNEQFF. For the CDR3, the DNA is TGTGCCAGCAGCGTCGCCGGGACACCGGCCTACAATGAGCAGTTCTTC. This chain links TRBV9 with TRBJ2-1; perhaps TRBD1 as D (6 bases). Germline CDR1 SGDLS, CDR2 YYNGEE. V lost 2 bases and J 2 bases, leaving 14 bases between the germline ends. The CDR3 loop spans 16 amino acids.

The chain is built from TRBV6-5 and TRBJ2-7; D call uncertain. CDR1 and CDR2 from the germline V gene are MNHEY and SVGAGI. This CDR3 has 12 residues. Trimming shortened V by 9 bases and J by 1 base, and 10 bases separated the two germline ends. The CDR3 loop reads CASLGASYEQYF. The CDR3 DNA is TGTGCCAGTTTAGGCGCGTCCTACGAGCAGTACTTC.

The gene calls are TRBV7-9 and TRBJ1-1, with D hard to call. Germline loops: CDR1 SEHNR, CDR2 FQNEAQ (reference sequence). Deletions cut 3 bases from V and 8 bases from J, with 4 bases between. The CDR3 has 10 amino acids. The CDR3 DNA sequence: TGTGCCAGCAGCTTCGAGGAAGCTTTCTTT. Residues: CASSFEEAFF.

Of note for this clone: Other DNA sequences in the sample encode the same CDR3. This chain uses TRBV4-1 with TRBJ2-5; TRBD1 might be the D (6 bases). Trimming took off 3 bases at V and 5 bases at J, with 13 bases between the two ends. Germline CDR1 reads MGHRA; CDR2 reads YSYEKL. CDR3 size: 14 residues. CDR3 sequence: CASSQVGGQETQYF. DNA of the CDR3: TGCGCCAGCAGCCAGGTCGGAGGACAGGAGACCCAGTACTTC.

The V gene is TRBV19, the J gene TRBJ2-7; 7 positions agree with TRBD2. CDR1 is LNHDA and CDR2 is SQIVND in the germline V gene (reference sequence). The CDR3 extends over 15 amino acids. The V and J ends lost 3 bases and 0 bases, in that order; junction bases with no gene match: 5. CDR3 protein: CASSIRDYGSYEQYF. The CDR3 DNA reads TGTGCCAGTAGTATCCGGGACTATGGCTCCTACGAGCAGTACTTC.

The V and J genes are TRBV4-1 and TRBJ2-7, with TRBD1 identical over 7 bases. V was clipped by 4 bases and J by 6 bases; unmatched bases: 12. The CDR3 is 15 residues long. CDR1 and CDR2 (germline): MGHRA, YSYEKL. The CDR3 spells CASSLLRGTAREQYF. The CDR3 coding sequence is TGCGCCAGCAGCCTCCTCAGAGGGACAGCCCGCGAGCAGTACTTC.

A note on this clone: Other DNA sequences of this sample code for an identical CDR3. CDR3 bases: TGTGCCAGCAGCTCTACAGGGGGTGACACTGAAGCTTTCTTT. This encodes CASSSTGGDTEAFF. This chain joins TRBV7-9 and TRBJ1-1; 8 bases line up with TRBD1. CDR1 and CDR2 (germline): SEHNR, FQNEAQ (reference sequence). The CDR3 is 14 residues long. V lost 4 bases to trimming and J lost 3 bases; unmatched junction nucleotides: 4. Drawing the rest from reference TRBV7-9 and TRBJ1-1, the complete variable domain is DTGVSQNPRHKITKRGQNVTFRCDPISEHNRLYWYRQTLGQGPEFLTYFQNEAQLEKSRLLSDRFSAERPKGSFSTLEIQRTEQGDSAMYLCASSSTGGDTEAFFGQGTRLTVV.

This chain joins TRBV7-8 and TRBJ2-5, with no clear D. In germline, CDR1 is SGHVS, CDR2 FQNEAQ. This CDR3 contains 12 residues. The V gene lost 3 bases and the J gene lost 2 bases, with 4 bases spanning the gap. CDR3: CASSFGQETQYF. The DNA of the CDR3 is TGTGCCAGCAGCTTTGGGCAAGAGACCCAGTACTTC. Supplemented by reference TRBV7-8 and TRBJ2-5, the full variable domain reads GAGVSQSPRYKVAKRGQDVALRCDPISGHVSLFWYQQALGQGPEFLTYFQNEAQLDKSGLPSDRFFAERPEGSVSTLKIQRTQQEDSAVYLCASSFGQETQYFGPGTRLLVL.

V and J are TRBV9 and TRBJ1-3; D remains ambiguous. The CDR3 has 11 amino acids. V gave up 3 bases and J gave up 11 bases, with 9 bases separating them. Germline V gene data show CDR1 as SGDLS and CDR2 as YYNGEE. CDR3 DNA sequence: TGTGCCAGCAGCGGTCTAGGGTCCATATATTTT. Protein sequence: CASSGLGSIYF.

CDR3 residues: CASSEVSGQGEHYEQYF. DNA of the CDR3: TGTGCCAGCAGCGAAGTATCGGGACAGGGGGAGCATTACGAGCAGTACTTC. The rearrangement links TRBV7-9 to TRBJ2-7; TRBD1 aligns across 11 bases. V lost 5 bases and J lost 4; bases outside the gene matches: 13. The CDR3 is 17 residues long. CDR1 SEHNR and CDR2 FQNEAQ come from the germline V gene (reference sequence). Based on the CDR3 plus reference TRBV7-9 and TRBJ2-7, the full variable domain is DTGVSQNPRHKITKRGQNVTFRCDPISEHNRLYWYRQTLGQGPEFLTYFQNEAQLEKSRLLSDRFSAERPKGSFSTLEIQRTEQGDSAMYLCASSEVSGQGEHYEQYFGPGTRLTVT.

The chain links TRBV21-1 to TRBJ1-3; the table's D gene call, TRBD1, was not cross checked with the DNA. TRBV21-1 is a pseudogene. The CDR3 is made up of 15 amino acids. The CDR3 region has the DNA TGTGCCAGCAGCAAATCCCCAGGGACTGGAAACACCATATATTTT. It translates to CASSKSPGTGNTIYF.

V gene TRBV13 combines with J gene TRBJ2-2, with D possibly being TRBD1 (6 bases). The CDR3 length is 17 residues. Between the trimmed V and J ends, which lost 3 bases and 2 bases, there was a span of 16 bases. CDR1 PRHDT and CDR2 FYEKMQ come from the germline V gene (reference sequence). The CDR3 DNA follows: TGTGCCAGCAGCTTCAGCACCACAGGGTTTAACACCGGGGAGCTGTTTTTT. Translation gives CASSFSTTGFNTGELFF.

The J gene is TRBJ2-7, the V gene TRBV25-1, with D perhaps given as TRBD1 or TRBD2 (5 bases each). In germline, CDR1 is MGHDK, CDR2 SYGVNS. V was trimmed by 3 bases and J by 3 bases, leaving 12 bases between them. The CDR3 covers 14 residues. This chain's CDR3 is CASSEVGVSYEQYF. Here the CDR3 DNA reads TGTGCCAGCAGTGAGGTGGGGGTTAGCTACGAGCAGTACTTC.

On this clone: The sample carries other DNA sequences with the same CDR3. V and J are TRBV27 and TRBJ2-7; no reliable D call. The CDR3 consists of 13 residues. CDR1 and CDR2 from the germline V gene are MNHEY and SMNVEV (reference sequence). V lost 3 bases to trimming and J lost 4 bases, with 10 bases between them. CDR3 in amino acids: CASSLGPRYEQYF. The CDR3 DNA reads as TGTGCCAGCAGTTTGGGCCCCCGATACGAGCAGTACTTC.

The V and J genes are TRBV13 and TRBJ1-3; no definite D call. CDR3 length equals 17 residues. V shed 0 bases and J shed 0 bases, with 12 bases lying between them. Per germline, CDR1 PRHDT and CDR2 FYEKMQ (reference sequence). The CDR3 region is CASSLGPGENSGNTIYF. The CDR3 DNA reads TGTGCCAGCAGCTTAGGCCCCGGGGAAAACTCTGGAAACACCATATATTTT.

J is TRBJ2-1 and V is TRBV2, with D perhaps TRBD1 (6 bases). The V gene lost 9 bases and the J gene lost 1 base, with 13 bases spanning the gap. There are 14 residues in the CDR3. Germline CDR1 is SNHLY and CDR2 is FYNNEI. The DNA for the CDR3 is TGTGCCAGTTCTGGGCAGGGGTCCTACAATGAGCAGTTCTTC. Amino acids: CASSGQGSYNEQFF.

The V gene is TRBV7-9, the J gene TRBJ1-1, with D possibly being TRBD1 (6 bases). Deletions cut 5 bases from V and 2 bases from J, with 9 bases between. Germline lookup yields CDR1 SEHNR and CDR2 FQNEAQ (reference sequence). This CDR3 is built from 13 residues. This CDR3 is CASSRDTNTEAFF. The CDR3 coding sequence is TGTGCCAGCAGCAGGGACACTAACACTGAAGCTTTCTTT.

The chain combines TRBV7-9 with TRBJ2-7; 7 nucleotides match TRBD1. CDR1 and CDR2 (germline): SEHNR, FQNEAQ (reference sequence). This CDR3 region has 12 residues. Unmatched junction bases numbered 3, after V lost 4 bases and J lost 6 bases. CDR3 residues: CASSYRGSEQYF. The CDR3 bases are TGTGCCAGCAGCTACAGGGGATCCGAGCAGTACTTC.

The gene calls are TRBV5-4 and TRBJ1-1; tentatively, D is TRBD1 (5 bases). There are 13 residues in the CDR3. Between the trimmed V and J ends, which lost 4 bases and 5 bases, there was a span of 12 bases. Germline-derived CDR1 and CDR2 are SGHNT and YYREEE (reference sequence). CDR3 in amino acids: CASSVGTATEAFF. CDR3 coding DNA: TGTGCCAGCAGCGTGGGGACGGCGACTGAAGCTTTCTTT.

This clone occurred once. The chain combines TRBV4-3 with TRBJ2-1, with D possibly being TRBD2 (6 bases). This CDR3 has 15 residues. The germline V and J ends were trimmed by 0 bases and 7 bases, with 13 bases remaining between them. Germline V gives CDR1 LGHNA, CDR2 YSLEER. CDR3 protein: CASSQESGTPNEQFF. The CDR3 nucleotides are TGCGCCAGCAGCCAAGAATCCGGGACTCCAAATGAGCAGTTCTTC.